This T cell receptor beta chain is from a study of shared clonotypes between healthy human individuals. Study-wide results and caveats: Generation probability values for non-shared clonotypes were lower than those for clonotypes shared by all four donors. Among several donors, roughly 5% of naive CD4 clonotypes were found in common.

Trimming shortened V by 3 bases and J by 6 bases, and 18 bases separated the two germline ends. The CDR3 has 15 amino acids. Germline CDR1 and CDR2: LNHDA and SQIVND (reference sequence). CD4+ cells were split into CD45RA+ naive and CD45RA-negative memory subsets. With regard to this clone: What it binds is unknown.

Profiled with immunoSEQ multiplex PCR; TCRdb holds only in-frame clones, not every one. The table has some 650,000 clones, less than 98% seen once; the top ten hold 0.057%. The chain is built from TRBV19 and TRBJ2-7; D call uncertain. Source material: naive CD4+ T cells sorted from blood. As to subset: CD45RA+ positively selected. The clonotype was recovered from a woman aged 25-40 years in good health. For the CDR3, the DNA is TGTGCCAGTAGTATCGGCCCAACTTTTACCTCCGAGCAGTACTTC. This translates into CASSIGPTFTSEQYF.